The clone carrying this T cell receptor beta chain was seen only a few times. What it binds is unknown. TCRdb re-called the 5' RACE reads with MiXCR, one entry per CDR3 protein. This sample has just over 400,000 distinct CDR3 sequences, with under 25% found just once. The source of the sample is a study of T-cell memory formation after mild COVID-19. Study information: The TCR clusters were mostly specific to one donor. Study-wide points: Day 15 to 85 contractors were CD4/CD8 balanced; later expanders leaned CD4+. Certain responding clones were present in pre-infection memory, suggesting participation of cross-reactive memory. Clones that contracted clustered mainly in CM and EM if CD4+ and in EMRA if CD8+.

Between the trimmed V and J ends, which lost 7 bases and 9 bases, there was a span of 12 bases. This CDR3 is built from 11 residues. The source material was PBMCs or a T cell subset sorted from them (not recorded which). The clonotype originates from an adult woman who had mild COVID-19 (a few samples of this study predate the infection). Cell type and time point are not known. The chain recombines TRBV12-3 or TRBV12-4 with TRBJ1-2; possible D gene TRBD1, 6 bases. CDR3 nucleotides: TGTGCCAGCACAACTGACAGGAGCTACACCTTC. It yields the protein CASTTDRSYTF.